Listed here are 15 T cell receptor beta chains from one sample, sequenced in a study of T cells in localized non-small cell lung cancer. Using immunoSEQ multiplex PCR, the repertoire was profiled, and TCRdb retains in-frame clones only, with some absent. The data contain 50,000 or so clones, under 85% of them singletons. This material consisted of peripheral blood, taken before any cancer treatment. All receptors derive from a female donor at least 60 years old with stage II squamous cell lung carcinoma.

CDR3 in amino acids: CANLKRSSGGPRVEQYF. Written as DNA, the CDR3 is TGTGCCAACTTAAAAAGGTCTAGCGGGGGGCCACGGGTCGAGCAGTACTTC. The V gene is TRBV21-1, the J gene TRBJ2-7; the table's D call TRBD2 went unverified against the DNA. TRBV21-1 is a listed pseudogene. This CDR3 spans 17 amino acids.

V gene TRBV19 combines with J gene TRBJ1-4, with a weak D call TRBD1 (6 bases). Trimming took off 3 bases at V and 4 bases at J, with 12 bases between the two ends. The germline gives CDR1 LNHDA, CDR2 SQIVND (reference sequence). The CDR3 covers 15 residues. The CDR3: CASSIQGRYNEKLFF. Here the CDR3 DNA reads TGTGCCAGTAGTATTCAGGGGAGATATAATGAAAAACTGTTTTTT. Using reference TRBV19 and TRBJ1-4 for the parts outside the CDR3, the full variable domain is DGGITQSPKYLFRKEGQNVTLSCEQNLNHDAMYWYRQDPGQGLRLIYYSQIVNDFQKGDIAEGYSVSREKKESFPLTVTSAQKNPTAFYLCASSIQGRYNEKLFFGSGTQLSVL.

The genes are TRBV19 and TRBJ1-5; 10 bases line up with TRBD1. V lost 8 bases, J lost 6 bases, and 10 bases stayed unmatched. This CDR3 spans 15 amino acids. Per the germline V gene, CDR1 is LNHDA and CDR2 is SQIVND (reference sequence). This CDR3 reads CASLPLTGGGQPQHF. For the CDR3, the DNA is TGTGCCAGTCTACCCCTGACAGGGGGCGGTCAGCCCCAGCATTTT.

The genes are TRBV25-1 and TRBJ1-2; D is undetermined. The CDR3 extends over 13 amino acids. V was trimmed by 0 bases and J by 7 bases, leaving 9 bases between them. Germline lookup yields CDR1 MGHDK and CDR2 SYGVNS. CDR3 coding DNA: TGTGCCAGCAGTGAATATGTGGGGTCTGGCTACACCTTC. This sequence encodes CASSEYVGSGYTF.

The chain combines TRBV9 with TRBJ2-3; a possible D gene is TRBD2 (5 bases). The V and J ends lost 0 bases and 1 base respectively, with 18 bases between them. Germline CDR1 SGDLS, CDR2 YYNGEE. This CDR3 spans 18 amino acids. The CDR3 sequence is CASSVAPYEGVGTDTQYF. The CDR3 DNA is TGTGCCAGCAGCGTAGCCCCTTACGAGGGAGTTGGCACAGATACGCAGTATTTT.

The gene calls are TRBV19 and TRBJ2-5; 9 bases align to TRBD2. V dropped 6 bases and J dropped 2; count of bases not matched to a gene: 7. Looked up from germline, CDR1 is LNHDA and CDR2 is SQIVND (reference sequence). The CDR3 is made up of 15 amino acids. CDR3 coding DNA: TGTGCCAGTAGGAGAGCTAGCGGGGAGCAAGAGACCCAGTACTTC. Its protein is CASRRASGEQETQYF.

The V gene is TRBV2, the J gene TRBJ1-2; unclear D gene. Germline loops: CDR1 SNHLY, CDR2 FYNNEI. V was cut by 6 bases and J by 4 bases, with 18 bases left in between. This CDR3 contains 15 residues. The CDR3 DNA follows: TGTGCCAGCAGCGTTGACCCTCGGGAGGGCTATGGCTACACCTTC. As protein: CASSVDPREGYGYTF.

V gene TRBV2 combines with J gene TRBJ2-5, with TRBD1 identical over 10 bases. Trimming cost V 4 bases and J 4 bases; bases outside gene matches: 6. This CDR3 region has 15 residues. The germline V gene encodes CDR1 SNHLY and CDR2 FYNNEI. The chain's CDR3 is CASSAETGGGETQYF. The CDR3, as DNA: TGTGCCAGCAGTGCTGAGACAGGGGGCGGAGAGACCCAGTACTTC. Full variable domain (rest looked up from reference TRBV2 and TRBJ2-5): EPEVTQTPSHQVTQMGQEVILRCVPISNHLYFYWYRQILGQKVEFLVSFYNNEISEKSEIFDDQFSVERPDGSNFTLKIRSTKLEDSAMYFCASSAETGGGETQYFGPGTRLLVL.

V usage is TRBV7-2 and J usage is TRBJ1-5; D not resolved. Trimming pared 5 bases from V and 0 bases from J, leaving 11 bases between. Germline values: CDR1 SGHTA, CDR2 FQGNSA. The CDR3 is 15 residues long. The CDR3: CASSPDGDSNQPQHF. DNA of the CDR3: TGTGCCAGCAGCCCCGACGGGGATAGCAATCAGCCCCAGCATTTT.

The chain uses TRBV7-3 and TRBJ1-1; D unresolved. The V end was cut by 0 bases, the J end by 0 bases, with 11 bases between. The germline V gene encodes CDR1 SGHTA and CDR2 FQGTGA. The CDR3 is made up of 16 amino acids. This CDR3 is CASSLTPRTVNTEAFF. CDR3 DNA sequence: TGTGCCAGCAGCTTAACCCCCAGGACGGTGAACACTGAAGCTTTCTTT.

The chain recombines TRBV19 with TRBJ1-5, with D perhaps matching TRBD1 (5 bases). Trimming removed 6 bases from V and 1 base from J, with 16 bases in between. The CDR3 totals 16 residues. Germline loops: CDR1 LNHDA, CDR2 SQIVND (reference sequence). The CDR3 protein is CASSPGRGKSNQPQHF. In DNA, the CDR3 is TGTGCCAGTAGCCCGGGGAGGGGCAAAAGCAATCAGCCCCAGCATTTT.

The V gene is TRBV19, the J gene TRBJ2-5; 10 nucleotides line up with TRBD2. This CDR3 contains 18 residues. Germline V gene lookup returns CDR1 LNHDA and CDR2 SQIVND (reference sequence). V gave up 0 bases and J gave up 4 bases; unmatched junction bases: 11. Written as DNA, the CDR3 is TGTGCCAGTAGTATAGACAAACGGGCTAGCGGGGGAGGAGAGACCCAGTACTTC. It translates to CASSIDKRASGGGETQYF. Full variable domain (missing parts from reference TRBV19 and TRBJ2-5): DGGITQSPKYLFRKEGQNVTLSCEQNLNHDAMYWYRQDPGQGLRLIYYSQIVNDFQKGDIAEGYSVSREKKESFPLTVTSAQKNPTAFYLCASSIDKRASGGGETQYFGPGTRLLVL.

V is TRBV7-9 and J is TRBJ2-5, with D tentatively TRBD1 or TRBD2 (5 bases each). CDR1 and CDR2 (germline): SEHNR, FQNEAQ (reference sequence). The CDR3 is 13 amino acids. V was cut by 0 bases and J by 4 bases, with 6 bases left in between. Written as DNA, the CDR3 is TGTGCCAGCAGCTTAGCGGGGACAGAGACCCAGTACTTC. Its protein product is CASSLAGTETQYF.

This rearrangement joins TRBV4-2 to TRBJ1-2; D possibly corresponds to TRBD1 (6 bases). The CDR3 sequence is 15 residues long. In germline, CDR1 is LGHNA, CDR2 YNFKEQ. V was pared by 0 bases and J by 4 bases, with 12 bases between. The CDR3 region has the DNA TGTGCCAGCAGCCAAGATACACAGGGAAGCTATGGCTACACCTTC. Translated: CASSQDTQGSYGYTF.

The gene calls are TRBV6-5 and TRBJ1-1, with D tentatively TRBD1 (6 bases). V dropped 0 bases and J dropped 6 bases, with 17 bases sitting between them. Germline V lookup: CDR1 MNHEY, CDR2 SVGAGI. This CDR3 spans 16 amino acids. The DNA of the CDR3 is TGTGCCAGCAGTTACTCGGGGGGCCCGTTGTCGTCTGAAGCTTTCTTT. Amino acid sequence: CASSYSGGPLSSEAFF.